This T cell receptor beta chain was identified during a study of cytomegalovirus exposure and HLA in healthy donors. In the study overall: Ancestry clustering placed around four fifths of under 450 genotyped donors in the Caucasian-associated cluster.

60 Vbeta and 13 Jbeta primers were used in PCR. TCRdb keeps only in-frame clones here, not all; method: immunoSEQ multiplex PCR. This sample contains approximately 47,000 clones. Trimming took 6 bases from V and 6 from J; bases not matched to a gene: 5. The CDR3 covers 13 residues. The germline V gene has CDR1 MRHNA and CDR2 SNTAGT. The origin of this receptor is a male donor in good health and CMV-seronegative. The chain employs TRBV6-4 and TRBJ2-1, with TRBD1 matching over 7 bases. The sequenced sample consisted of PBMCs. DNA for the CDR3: TGTGCCAGCAGCACAACAGGGGTCAATGAGCAGTTCTTC. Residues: CASSTTGVNEQFF.